The clone carrying this T cell receptor beta chain was counted once. Its antigen is currently unknown. The data belong to a study of beta chain features in type 1 diabetes. The investigators reverse transcribed all of the isolated RNA, so they sequenced expressed TCRB transcripts. Measured with immunoSEQ multiplex PCR; TCRdb has only the in-frame clones, and not every one. Altogether 150,000 or so clones are present, over 8% being singletons, with the ten largest covering around 0.65%. Findings and limits, study-wide: Insertions were fewer and deletions more numerous at VDJ junctions in type 1 diabetes patients.

The source is a woman between 35 and 50 years old in good health. The material sequenced was central memory CD4+ T cells from blood.

The CDR3 sequence: CASTFRSPGTGVFDEQFF. In DNA, the CDR3 is TGCGCCAGCACCTTTAGATCACCCGGGACAGGGGTTTTCGATGAGCAGTTCTTC. V and J are TRBV5-1 and TRBJ2-1, with 10 bases that match TRBD1. Germline lookup yields CDR1 SGHRS and CDR2 YFSETQ. V trimming: 6 bases; J trimming: 8 bases; junction bases outside the gene matches: 20. CDR3 length equals 18 residues.